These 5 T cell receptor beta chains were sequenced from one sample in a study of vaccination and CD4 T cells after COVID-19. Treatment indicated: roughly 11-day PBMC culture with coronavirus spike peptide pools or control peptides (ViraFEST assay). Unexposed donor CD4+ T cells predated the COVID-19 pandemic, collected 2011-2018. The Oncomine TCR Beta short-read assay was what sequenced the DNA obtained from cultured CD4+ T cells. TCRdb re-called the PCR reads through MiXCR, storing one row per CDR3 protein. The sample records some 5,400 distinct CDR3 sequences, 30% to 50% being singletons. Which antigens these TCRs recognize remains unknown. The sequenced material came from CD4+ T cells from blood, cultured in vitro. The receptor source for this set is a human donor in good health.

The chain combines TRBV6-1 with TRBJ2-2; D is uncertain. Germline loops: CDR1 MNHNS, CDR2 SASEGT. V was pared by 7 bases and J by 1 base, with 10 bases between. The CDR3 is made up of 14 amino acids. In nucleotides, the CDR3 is TGTGCCAGCAAAATCGACGGGAACACCGGGGAGCTGTTTTTT. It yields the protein CASKIDGNTGELFF.

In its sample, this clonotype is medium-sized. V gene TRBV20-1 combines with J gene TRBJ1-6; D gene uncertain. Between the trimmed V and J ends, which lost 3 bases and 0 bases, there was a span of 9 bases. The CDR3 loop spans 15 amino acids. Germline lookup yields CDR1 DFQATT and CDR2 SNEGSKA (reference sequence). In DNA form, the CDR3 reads TGCAGTGCTAGTCGGGAAAGCTCCTATAATTCACCCCTCCACTTT. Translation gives CSASRESSYNSPLHF.

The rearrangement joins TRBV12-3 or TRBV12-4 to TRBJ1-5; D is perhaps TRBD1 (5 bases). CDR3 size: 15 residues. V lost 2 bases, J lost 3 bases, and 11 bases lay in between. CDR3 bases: TGTGCCAGCAGTTTATCAGGGCGGAACAATCAGCCCCAGCATTTT. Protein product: CASSLSGRNNQPQHF.

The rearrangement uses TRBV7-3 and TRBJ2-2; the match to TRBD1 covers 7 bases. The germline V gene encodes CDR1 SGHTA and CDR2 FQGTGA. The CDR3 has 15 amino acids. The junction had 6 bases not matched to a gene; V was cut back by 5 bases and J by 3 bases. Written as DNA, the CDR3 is TGTGCCAGCAGCATAGGGACAGTCGACACCGGGGAGCTGTTTTTT. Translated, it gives CASSIGTVDTGELFF.

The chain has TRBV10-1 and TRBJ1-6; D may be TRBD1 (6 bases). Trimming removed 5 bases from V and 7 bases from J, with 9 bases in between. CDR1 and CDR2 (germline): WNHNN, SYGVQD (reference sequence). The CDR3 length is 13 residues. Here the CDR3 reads CASSTGPNSPLHF. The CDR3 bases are TGCGCCAGCAGTACAGGGCCGAATTCACCCCTCCACTTT.